The 3 T cell receptor beta chains presented below share a single source sample, sequenced in a study of vaccination and CD4 T cells after COVID-19. Treatment in this sample: roughly ten-day PBMC culture with coronavirus spike peptide pools or control peptides (ViraFEST assay). Pre-COVID-19 pandemic sampling (2011-2018) yielded the unexposed donor's CD4+ T cells. The Oncomine TCR Beta short-read assay was applied to DNA of cultured CD4+ T cells. Each CDR3 protein is one row after TCRdb ran MiXCR on the PCR reads. The sample lists around 5,900 distinct CDR3 sequences; about 34% were seen once. The antigens these receptors bind are not known. Sequencing input: CD4+ T cells from blood, cultured in vitro. Receptor source: a human donor in good health.

The rearrangement links TRBV2 to TRBJ2-3; TRBD2 might be the D (6 bases). Germline V gene lookup returns CDR1 SNHLY and CDR2 FYNNEI. Between the trimmed V and J ends, which lost 4 bases and 2 bases, there was a span of 7 bases. The CDR3 sequence is 13 residues long. The CDR3 sequence: CASSGDSTDTQYF. The CDR3 nucleotides are TGTGCCAGCAGTGGGGACTCCACAGATACGCAGTATTTT.

J is TRBJ1-2 and V is TRBV19; D ambiguous. V was cut by 5 bases and J by 6 bases, with 13 bases left in between. This CDR3 has 13 amino acids. Germline V CDR1 and CDR2: LNHDA, SQIVND (reference sequence). CDR3 sequence: CASSGSGQDGYTF. The CDR3 DNA reads as TGTGCCAGTAGTGGGTCAGGCCAGGATGGCTACACCTTC.

The chain joins TRBV19 to TRBJ1-1; D is unresolved. Per germline, CDR1 LNHDA and CDR2 SQIVND (reference sequence). The CDR3 sequence is 14 residues long. V was trimmed by 2 bases and J by 1 base, leaving 8 bases between them. The CDR3 region has the DNA TGTGCCAGTAGTATAACGGCGGAGAACACTGAAGCTTTCTTT. Amino acid sequence: CASSITAENTEAFF.